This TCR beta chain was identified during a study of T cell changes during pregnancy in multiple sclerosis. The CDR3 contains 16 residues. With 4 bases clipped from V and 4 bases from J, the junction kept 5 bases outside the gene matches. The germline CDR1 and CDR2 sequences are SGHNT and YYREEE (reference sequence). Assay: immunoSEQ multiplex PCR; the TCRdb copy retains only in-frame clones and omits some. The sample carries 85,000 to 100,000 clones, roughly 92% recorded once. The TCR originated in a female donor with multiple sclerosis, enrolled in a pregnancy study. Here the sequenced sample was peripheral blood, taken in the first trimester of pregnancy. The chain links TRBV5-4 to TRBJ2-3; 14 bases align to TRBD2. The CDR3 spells CASSKGTSGSADTQYF. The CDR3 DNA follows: TGTGCCAGCAGCAAAGGGACTAGCGGGAGTGCAGATACGCAGTATTTT. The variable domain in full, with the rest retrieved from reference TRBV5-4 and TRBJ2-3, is ETGVTQSPTHLIKTRGQQVTLRCSSQSGHNTVSWYQQALGQGPQFIFQYYREEENGRGNFPPRFSGLQFPNYSSELNVNALELDDSALYLCASSKGTSGSADTQYFGPGTRLTVL.